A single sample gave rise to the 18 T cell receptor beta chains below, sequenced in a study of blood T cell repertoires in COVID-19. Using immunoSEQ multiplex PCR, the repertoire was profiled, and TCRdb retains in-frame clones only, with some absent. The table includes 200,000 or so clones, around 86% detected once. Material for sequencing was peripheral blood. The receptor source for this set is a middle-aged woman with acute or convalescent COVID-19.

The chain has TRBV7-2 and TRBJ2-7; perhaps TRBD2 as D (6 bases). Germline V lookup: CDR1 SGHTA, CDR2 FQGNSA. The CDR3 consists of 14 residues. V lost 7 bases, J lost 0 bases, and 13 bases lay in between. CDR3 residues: CASTPGGSSYEQYF. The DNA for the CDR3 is TGTGCCAGCACCCCAGGAGGGTCCTCCTACGAGCAGTACTTC.

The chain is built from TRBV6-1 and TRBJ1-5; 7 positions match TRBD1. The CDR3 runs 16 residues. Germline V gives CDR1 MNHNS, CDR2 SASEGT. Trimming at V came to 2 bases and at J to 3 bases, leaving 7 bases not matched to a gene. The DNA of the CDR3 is TGTGCCAGCAGTGAACTAGGGACAGCGAACAATCAGCCCCAGCATTTT. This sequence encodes CASSELGTANNQPQHF.

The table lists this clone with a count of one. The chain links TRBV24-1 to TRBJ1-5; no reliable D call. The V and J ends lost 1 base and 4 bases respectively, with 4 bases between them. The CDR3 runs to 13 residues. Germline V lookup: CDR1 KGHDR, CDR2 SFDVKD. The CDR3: CATSDFQNQPQHF. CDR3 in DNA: TGTGCCACCAGTGATTTCCAGAATCAGCCCCAGCATTTT.

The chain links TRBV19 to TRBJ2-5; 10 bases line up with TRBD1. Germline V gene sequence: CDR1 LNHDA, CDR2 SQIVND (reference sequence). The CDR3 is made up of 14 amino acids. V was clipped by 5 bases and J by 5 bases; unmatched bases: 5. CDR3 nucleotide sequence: TGTGCCAGTAGTCGACAGGGGGCCAAGGAGACCCAGTACTTC. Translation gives CASSRQGAKETQYF. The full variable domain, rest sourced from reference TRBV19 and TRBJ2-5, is DGGITQSPKYLFRKEGQNVTLSCEQNLNHDAMYWYRQDPGQGLRLIYYSQIVNDFQKGDIAEGYSVSREKKESFPLTVTSAQKNPTAFYLCASSRQGAKETQYFGPGTRLLVL.

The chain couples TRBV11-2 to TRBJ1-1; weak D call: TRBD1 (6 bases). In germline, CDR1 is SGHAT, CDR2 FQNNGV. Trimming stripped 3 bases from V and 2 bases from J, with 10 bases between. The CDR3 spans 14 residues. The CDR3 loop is CASSFLGGNTEAFF. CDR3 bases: TGTGCCAGCAGCTTTCTTGGGGGCAACACTGAAGCTTTCTTT.

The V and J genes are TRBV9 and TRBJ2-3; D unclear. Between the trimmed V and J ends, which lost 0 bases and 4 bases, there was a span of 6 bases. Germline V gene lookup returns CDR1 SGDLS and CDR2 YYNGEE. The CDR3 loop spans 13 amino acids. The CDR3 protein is CASSVAPADTQYF. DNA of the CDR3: TGTGCCAGCAGCGTAGCTCCCGCAGATACGCAGTATTTT.

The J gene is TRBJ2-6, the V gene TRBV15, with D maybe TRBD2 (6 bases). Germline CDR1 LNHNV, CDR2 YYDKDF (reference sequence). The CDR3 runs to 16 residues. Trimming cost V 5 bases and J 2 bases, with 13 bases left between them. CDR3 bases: TGTGCCACCAGCCCCTCGGGGGACCCTGGGGCCAACGTCCTGACTTTC. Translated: CATSPSGDPGANVLTF.

CDR3 sequence (DNA): TGTGCCAGCAGCTTAACGGGTGAAGCTTTCTTT. This codes for CASSLTGEAFF. V gene TRBV13 combines with J gene TRBJ1-1; D is ambiguous. Trimming pared 2 bases from V and 7 bases from J, leaving 5 bases between. The germline V gene has CDR1 PRHDT and CDR2 FYEKMQ (reference sequence). This CDR3 region has 11 residues.

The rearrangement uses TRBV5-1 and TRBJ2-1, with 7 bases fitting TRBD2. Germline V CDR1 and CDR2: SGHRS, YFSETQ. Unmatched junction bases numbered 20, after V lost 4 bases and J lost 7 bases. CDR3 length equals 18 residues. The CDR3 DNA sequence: TGCGCCAGCAGCCTGGGGGACGGGGGGTATAAGCTCATGAATGAGCAGTTCTTC. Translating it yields CASSLGDGGYKLMNEQFF.

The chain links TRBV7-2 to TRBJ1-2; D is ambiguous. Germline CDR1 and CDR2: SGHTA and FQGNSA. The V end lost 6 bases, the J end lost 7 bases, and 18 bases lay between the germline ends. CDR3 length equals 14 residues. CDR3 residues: CASRSGNRSGGYTF. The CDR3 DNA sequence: TGTGCCAGCAGGAGCGGCAATCGCTCGGGTGGCTACACCTTC.

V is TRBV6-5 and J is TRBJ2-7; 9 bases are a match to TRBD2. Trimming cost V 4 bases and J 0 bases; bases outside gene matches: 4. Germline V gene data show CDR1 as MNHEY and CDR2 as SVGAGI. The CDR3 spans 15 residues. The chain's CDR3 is CASSFIAGVSYEQYF. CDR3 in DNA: TGTGCCAGCAGTTTCATAGCGGGGGTCTCCTACGAGCAGTACTTC.

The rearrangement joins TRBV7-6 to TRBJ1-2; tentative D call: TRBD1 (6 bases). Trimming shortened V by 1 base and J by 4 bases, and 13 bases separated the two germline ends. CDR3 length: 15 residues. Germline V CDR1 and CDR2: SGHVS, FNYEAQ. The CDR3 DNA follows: TGTGCCAGCAGCTTAGTACCAGGGGAAGGCTATGGCTACACCTTC. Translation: CASSLVPGEGYGYTF.

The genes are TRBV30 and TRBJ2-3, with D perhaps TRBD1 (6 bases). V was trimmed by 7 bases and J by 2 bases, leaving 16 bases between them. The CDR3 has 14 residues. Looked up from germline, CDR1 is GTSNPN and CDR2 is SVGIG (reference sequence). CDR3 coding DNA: TGTGCCTCTTCCCCAGGGGTCCTCACAGATACGCAGTATTTT. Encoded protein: CASSPGVLTDTQYF.

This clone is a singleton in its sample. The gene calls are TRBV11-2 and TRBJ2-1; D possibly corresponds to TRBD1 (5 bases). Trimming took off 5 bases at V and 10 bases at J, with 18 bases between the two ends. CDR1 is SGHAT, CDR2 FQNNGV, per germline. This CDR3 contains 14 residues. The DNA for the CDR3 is TGTGCCAGCAGCCCGATGCTGGGCGGACAAGAGCAGTTCTTC. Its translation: CASSPMLGGQEQFF.

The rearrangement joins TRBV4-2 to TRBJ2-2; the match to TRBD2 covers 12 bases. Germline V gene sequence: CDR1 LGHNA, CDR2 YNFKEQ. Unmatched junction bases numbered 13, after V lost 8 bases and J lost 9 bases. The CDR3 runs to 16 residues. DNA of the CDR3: TGTGCCAGCGGGGGGTTACTAGCGGGAGGTCGGTGGGAGCTGTTTTTT. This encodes CASGGLLAGGRWELFF.

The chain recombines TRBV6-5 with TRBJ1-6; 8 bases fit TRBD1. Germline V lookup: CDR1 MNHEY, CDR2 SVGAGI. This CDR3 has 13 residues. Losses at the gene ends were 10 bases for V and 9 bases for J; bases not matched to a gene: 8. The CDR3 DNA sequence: TGTGCCACCGGACAGGGCAATTCTTCACCCCTCCACTTT. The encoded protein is CATGQGNSSPLHF.

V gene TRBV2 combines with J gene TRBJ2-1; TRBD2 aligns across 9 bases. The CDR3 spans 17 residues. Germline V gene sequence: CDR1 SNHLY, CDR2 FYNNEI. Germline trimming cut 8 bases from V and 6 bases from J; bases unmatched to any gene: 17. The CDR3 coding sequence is TGTGCCAGCTGGTTTGGGCCTGGGGCTAGCGGGGTCAATGAGCAGTTCTTC. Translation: CASWFGPGASGVNEQFF.

The DNA of the CDR3 is TGTGCCAGCAGCGTACTTAGCGGGACTTACAATGAGCAGTTCTTC. Residues: CASSVLSGTYNEQFF. V and J are TRBV9 and TRBJ2-1; 8 bases agree with TRBD2. V lost 1 base and J lost 4; bases outside the gene matches: 4. The germline V gene encodes CDR1 SGDLS and CDR2 YYNGEE. The CDR3 runs 15 residues.